This T cell receptor (beta chain) was obtained from a study of T cell repertoires in cytomegalovirus infection. Study-wide background: TCR beta signatures that were public indicated CMV infection and matching HLA type. Study results and limitations: CMV-specific TCR beta clonotypes restricted by HLA-C were the ones dominating the ex vivo response. Public TCR beta family frequency separated CMV-and-HLA carriers, including in an independent cohort.

This clonotype was detected ten times or more. The antigen remains unidentified. TCRdb ran MiXCR on the reads and lists one entry per CDR3 protein. The table lists more than 150,000 distinct CDR3 sequences, roughly 19% of them singletons. With 2 bases removed from V and 0 bases from J, the gap between germline ends came to 6 bases. The CDR3 totals 14 residues. Sequenced material: PBMCs. J is TRBJ2-3 and V is TRBV12-3 or TRBV12-4; D uncertain. The clonotype was recovered from a human donor in good health (CMV status not recorded). Some clones in this sample may be carry-over from other donors' samples. CDR3 region: CASSLSASTDTQYF. The CDR3 DNA reads TGTGCCAGCAGTTTATCAGCTAGCACAGATACGCAGTATTTT.